The rows below give T cell receptor beta chains drawn from one sample of a study of blood T cell repertoires in COVID-19. Clones were read by immunoSEQ multiplex PCR, and TCRdb kept only the in-frame ones, dropping some. Counted here are about 300,000 clones, about nine tenths occurring once; the ten biggest clones make up over 1.5%. Source material: peripheral blood. These receptors were obtained from a woman younger than 45 with COVID-19, enrolled during active disease. Both conserved end residues are part of each CDR3. D genes are given only for firm matches. A clone size is listed for some rows: how often the clone was seen (once, few, many), or a class if it is expanded.

clone size	D gene	V gene	CDR3 length	J gene	CDR3 protein	CDR3 DNA
.	TRBD1	TRBV30	13	TRBJ2-5	CAWSRQGVETQYF	TGTGCCTGGAGCCGACAGGGTGTCGAGACCCAGTACTTC
.	.	TRBV3-1/TRBV3-2	14	TRBJ1-2	CASSQEGGAAGYTF	TGTGCCAGCAGCCAAGAGGGGGGGGCGGCTGGCTACACCTTC
.	.	TRBV7-9	8	TRBJ1-2	CASEGYTF	TGTGCCAGCGAGGGCTACACCTTC
.	TRBD2	TRBV7-2	18	TRBJ2-5	CASSLGFLAGGPGETQYF	TGTGCCAGCAGCTTAGGATTCTTAGCGGGGGGGCCAGGTGAGACCCAGTACTTC
once	TRBD1	TRBV6-5	12	TRBJ1-1	CASYRDRGEAFF	TGTGCCAGTTACAGAGACAGGGGTGAAGCTTTCTTT
.	TRBD1	TRBV4-2	16	TRBJ1-5	CASSQAQGASNQPQHF	TGTGCCAGCAGCCAGGCACAGGGGGCAAGCAATCAGCCCCAGCATTTT
once	TRBD1	TRBV5-1	18	TRBJ1-1	CASSSLRQGVPQGTEAFF	TGCGCCAGCAGCTCCCTCCGACAGGGGGTTCCTCAGGGCACTGAAGCTTTCTTT
.	TRBD2	TRBV5-4	15	TRBJ2-5	CASSSMTSGGETQYF	TGTGCCAGCAGCTCTATGACTAGCGGGGGGGAGACCCAGTACTTC
.	.	TRBV6-1	14	TRBJ1-1	CASSDRAENTEAFF	TGTGCCAGCAGTGACAGGGCCGAAAACACTGAAGCTTTCTTT
.	.	TRBV24-1	17	TRBJ1-1	CATSLRRTANMNTEAFF	TGTGCCACCAGTCTTAGGAGGACAGCTAATATGAACACTGAAGCTTTCTTT
.	.	TRBV6-2/TRBV6-3	15	TRBJ2-3	CASSSGLSDTDTQYF	TGTGCCAGCAGTTCGGGACTCTCGGACACAGATACGCAGTATTTT
.	.	TRBV5-1	17	TRBJ1-1	CASSLGYRFGENTEAFF	TGCGCCAGCAGCTTGGGATACAGGTTTGGGGAGAACACTGAAGCTTTCTTT
.	.	TRBV5-1	17	TRBJ2-1	CASSGGALWGGANEQFF	TGCGCCAGCAGCGGCGGGGCTCTGTGGGGTGGGGCCAATGAGCAGTTCTTC
.	.	TRBV11-3	13	TRBJ2-7	CASSSGSGYEQYF	TGTGCCAGCAGCTCCGGGTCCGGCTACGAGCAGTACTTC
.	TRBD1	TRBV5-1	16	TRBJ2-5	CASIPGTGIRGETQYF	TGCGCCAGCATACCCGGGACAGGGATACGGGGAGAGACCCAGTACTTC
once	.	TRBV19	14	TRBJ1-4	CASSIRNQGARLFF	TGTGCCAGTAGTATACGGAACCAAGGGGCAAGACTGTTTTTT
.	.	TRBV5-1	15	TRBJ1-2	CASSFVYADSAGYTF	TGCGCCAGCTCGTTCGTATACGCCGACTCGGCGGGCTACACCTTC
.	.	TRBV27	12	TRBJ2-5	CASGDYQETQYF	TGTGCCAGCGGCGACTATCAAGAGACCCAGTACTTC
once	.	TRBV27	17	TRBJ2-1	CASSLRVPDSAYNEQFF	TGTGCCAGCAGTTTACGGGTCCCAGACAGCGCCTACAATGAGCAGTTCTTC
.	.	TRBV28	13	TRBJ1-5	CASSFRGHQPQHF	TGTGCCAGCAGTTTTAGGGGTCACCAGCCCCAGCATTTT
.	.	TRBV6-2/TRBV6-3	13	TRBJ1-1	CASSWSVNTEAFF	TGTGCCAGCAGTTGGTCGGTGAACACTGAAGCTTTCTTT
.	TRBD1	TRBV10-3	14	TRBJ1-5	CATETGGGNQPQHF	TGTGCCACTGAGACAGGGGGCGGGAATCAGCCCCAGCATTTT
.	.	TRBV6-5	14	TRBJ2-1	CAIPTGLNYNEQFF	TGTGCCATCCCAACAGGGTTGAACTACAATGAGCAGTTCTTC
.	.	TRBV5-4	13	TRBJ2-5	CASTGGQQETQYF	TGTGCCAGCACCGGGGGACAGCAAGAGACCCAGTACTTC
.	.	TRBV30	12	TRBJ1-1	CAWTGHRFKAFF	TGTGCCTGGACGGGACACAGGTTTAAAGCTTTCTTT
.	.	TRBV2	12	TRBJ1-5	CASRVYNQPQHF	TGTGCCAGCAGGGTCTACAATCAGCCCCAGCATTTT
.	TRBD1	TRBV13	17	TRBJ2-1	CASSLGPQGESYNEQFF	TGTGCCAGCAGCTTAGGTCCGCAGGGGGAGTCCTACAATGAGCAGTTCTTC
.	.	TRBV6-5	14	TRBJ1-1	CASSLSDTNTEAFF	TGTGCCAGCAGTCTCTCGGACACGAACACTGAAGCTTTCTTT
.	.	TRBV6-2/TRBV6-3	15	TRBJ2-2	CASSFIRENTGELFF	TGTGCCAGCAGTTTTATCAGGGAGAACACCGGGGAGCTGTTTTTT
.	TRBD1	TRBV18	16	TRBJ1-3	CASSSRQGARGNTIYF	TGTGCCAGCTCATCCCGACAGGGGGCGAGAGGAAACACCATATATTTT
.	.	TRBV10-3	13	TRBJ1-2	CAISDLGTIGYTF	TGTGCCATCAGTGATTTAGGGACAATTGGCTACACCTTC
.	.	TRBV9	19	TRBJ2-1	CASSVGAWIAGNAYNEQFF	TGTGCCAGCAGCGTAGGCGCGTGGATTGCGGGGAACGCTTACAATGAGCAGTTCTTC
.	TRBD2	TRBV29-1	13	TRBJ2-3	CSVGELAGRTQYF	TGCAGCGTTGGAGAACTAGCGGGACGAACGCAGTATTTT
.	.	TRBV29-1	12	TRBJ1-1	CSVRRENTEAFF	TGCAGCGTACGGAGGGAGAACACTGAAGCTTTCTTT
.	.	TRBV7-6	14	TRBJ2-3	CASSSNPGSDTQYF	TGTGCCAGCAGCTCCAACCCGGGATCAGATACGCAGTATTTT
.	.	TRBV6-5	14	TRBJ1-1	CASRSREQAAEAFF	TGTGCCAGCAGGTCACGCGAACAGGCAGCTGAAGCTTTCTTT
.	.	TRBV4-1	16	TRBJ1-1	CASSLASFRRGTEAFF	TGCGCCAGCAGCCTCGCGTCCTTTCGACGGGGCACTGAAGCTTTCTTT
.	.	TRBV27	13	TRBJ2-2	CASSLRNTGELFF	TGTGCCAGCAGTTTGAGAAATACCGGGGAGCTGTTTTTT
.	.	TRBV5-1	13	TRBJ1-1	CASGSGPNTEAFF	TGCGCCAGCGGGTCAGGGCCGAACACTGAAGCTTTCTTT
.	.	TRBV3-1/TRBV3-2	14	TRBJ1-1	CASSQRQQNTEAFF	TGTGCCAGCAGCCAAAGACAACAGAACACTGAAGCTTTCTTT
once	TRBD1	TRBV10-3	15	TRBJ1-2	CAISASTGVGYGYTF	TGTGCCATCAGTGCGTCAACAGGGGTCGGCTATGGCTACACCTTC
.	TRBD2	TRBV27	16	TRBJ2-3	CASSPGGGGAGDTQYF	TGTGCCAGCAGTCCTGGCGGCGGGGGGGCAGGGGATACGCAGTATTTT
.	.	TRBV3-1/TRBV3-2	15	TRBJ2-2	CASSQDPGSTGELFF	TGTGCCAGCAGCCAAGACCCAGGGTCCACCGGGGAGCTGTTTTTT
.	.	TRBV7-2	13	TRBJ1-5	CASSLQDSQPQHF	TGTGCCAGCAGCTTACAGGATAGTCAGCCCCAGCATTTT